This T cell receptor (beta chain) is from a study of blood T cell repertoires in COVID-19 (dated by TCRdb to 2018 to 2020). Regarding the study in general: For ImmuneRACE Cohort 3, a participant was defined as recovered based on two consecutive negative NP/OP PCR tests, clearance by a healthcare professional, or resolution of symptoms. Samples covering the acute and convalescent phases of COVID-19 were provided by collaborators in the United States, Italy and Spain. The material from the prospective study consisted of cDNA or gDNA derived from T cells, B-cell-depleted T cells, or PBMCs. Subjects who had been exposed to COVID-19, were actively infected with it, or had recovered from it provided the deeply sampled blood TCRbeta repertoires that made up the dataset. The repertoires were released in a freely available public database meant as a resource for research on the immune response to SARS-CoV-2. Samples were obtained from the ongoing ImmuneRACE study (first 160 participants) and from 1,254 subjects provided by 6 global collaborators. Sample metadata almost always included a de-identified subject ID, COVID-19 status, age in years and sex. HLA class I and class II types, where available, came from metadata supplied by the sample provider rather than from assay-based typing. The paper's findings and limits, for the study overall: The quantity of clinical and demographic metadata differed by source and by participant and was supplied without curation.

Relative to germline, V is 9 bases shorter and J is 3 bases shorter, with 17 bases between their ends. The CDR3, cysteine through phenylalanine, is 15 amino acids long. Only the CDR3 DNA is retained, 45 bases long and in frame from the first base. In the germline V gene, CDR1 corresponds to KGHDR and CDR2 to SFDVKD. In the prospective study, participants were roughly 18 to 95 years old, resided in 24 geographic areas of the United States, and were enrolled through a virtual design. Cohort assignment in the prospective study relied on participant-reported clinical history from a screening survey and a study questionnaire. In the prospective study, whole blood, serum and a nasopharyngeal or oropharyngeal swab were collected from each participant by mobile phlebotomists. Additional blood draws and questionnaires over an approximately 2-month period could optionally be provided by prospective study participants. Prospective study blood samples were shipped either frozen or at room temperature before DNA extraction.

About this clone: The clone's antigen remains unknown. Base qualities are not at hand, and no much larger clone is one base apart.

The immunoSEQ Assay, a bias-controlled multiplex PCR, was used to amplify TCRbeta CDR3 regions from genomic DNA. The study's own analysis went as follows. The number of nucleated cells in each sample was estimated by amplification of reference gene primers within the assay. Sequence reads were collapsed and filtered to measure the absolute abundance of every unique TCRbeta CDR3 rearrangement. For each sample, productive Simpson clonality was calculated by taking the square root of Simpson's diversity index across productive rearrangements. In its TCRdb copy, this immuneACCESS table keeps in-frame sequences only and misses some clones. Where compared with another copy, unresolved V genes explain less than half of these, and the others have no known cause. V, J and clone size reflect that table, while D and trimming were determined from the DNA. The sample data list about 170,000 clones, and roughly 85% of these were observed just once. The ten largest clones capture roughly 20% of the sample.

The sequence was obtained from a woman between 70 and 85 years old in a cohort exposed to, infected with or recovered from COVID-19 (not recorded which). Recombination linked TRBV24-1 to TRBJ2-1, with TRBD1 as a weak D call on 5 bases. Sequencing input: PBMCs or T cells enriched from blood (not recorded which). Read as DNA, the sequence is TGTGCCACCGCCGGAAGGCTAGGGGTCTACAATGAGCAGTTCTTC. Translation gives CATAGRLGVYNEQFF.